The 13 T cell receptor beta chains in this list originate from one sample, sequenced in a study of Graves' ophthalmopathy and Graves' hyperthyroidism. RNA transcripts yielded amplified TCR beta CDR3 regions. HTBI primers were used in a first-round RT-PCR, which preceded a second-round multiplex PCR. TCRdb processed the multiplex PCR reads anew with MiXCR; each CDR3 protein has one entry. The table shows some 380,000 distinct CDR3 sequences, with 15% occurring only once. Sequenced: peripheral blood. These receptors all come from a woman aged 18-35 years with stable Graves' hyperthyroidism.

Many counts were recorded for this clonotype. The V call is TRBV12-3 or TRBV12-4, the J call TRBJ2-7; 7 bases fit TRBD1. This CDR3 has 13 amino acids. J gave up 2 bases and V 7 bases, and 5 bases lay outside the gene matches. The CDR3 reads CASTRDSTYEQYF. CDR3 in DNA: TGTGCCAGCACTCGGGACAGCACCTACGAGCAGTACTTC.

V is TRBV5-5 and J is TRBJ1-5; 9 bases are shared with TRBD1. CDR1 is SGHKS and CDR2 is YYEKEE in the germline V gene (reference sequence). J lost 6 bases, V lost 4 bases, and 5 bases had no gene match. CDR3 size: 14 residues. Here the CDR3 reads CASSPGQGFQPQHF. Written as DNA, the CDR3 is TGTGCCAGCAGCCCCGGACAGGGGTTTCAGCCCCAGCATTTT.

This clonotype was seen many times. The chain is built from TRBV27 and TRBJ1-1; the D is unclear. The germline V gene has CDR1 MNHEY and CDR2 SMNVEV (reference sequence). CDR3 length: 15 amino acids. Trimming removed 5 bases at V and 0 bases at J, with 13 bases between. The CDR3 reads CASSPPRAMNTEAFF. The CDR3 DNA is TGTGCCAGCAGTCCGCCGAGAGCTATGAACACTGAAGCTTTCTTT.

This clonotype was detected many times. The chain recombines TRBV7-2 with TRBJ1-1, with TRBD1 identical over 10 bases. In germline, CDR1 is SGHTA, CDR2 FQGNSA. CDR3 length equals 14 residues. V gave up 5 bases and J gave up 7 bases; unmatched junction bases: 7. CDR3 protein: CASSTDRGSDEAFF. The CDR3 DNA reads as TGTGCCAGCAGCACGGACAGGGGGTCGGATGAAGCTTTCTTT. The variable domain in full, completed from reference TRBV7-2 and TRBJ1-1, reads GAGVSQSPSNKVTEKGKDVELRCDPISGHTALYWYRQSLGQGLEFLIYFQGNSAPDKSGLPSDRFSAERTGGSVSTLTIQRTQQEDSAVYLCASSTDRGSDEAFFGQGTRLTVV.

This clonotype was recorded many times. The chain uses TRBV12-3 or TRBV12-4 and TRBJ1-6; TRBD1 matches 9 bases. The CDR3 spans 15 residues. J lost 9 bases, V lost 5 bases, and 8 bases had no gene match. The CDR3 sequence: CASSTGTGNVSPLHF. The CDR3 nucleotides are TGTGCCAGCAGTACCGGGACAGGGAATGTTTCACCCCTCCACTTT.

This clonotype was seen repeatedly, ten times or more. The J gene is TRBJ1-5, the V gene TRBV7-2; D gene ambiguous. This CDR3 is built from 15 residues. The V end was cut by 1 base, the J end by 4 bases, with 11 bases between. Looked up from germline, CDR1 is SGHTA and CDR2 is FQGNSA. CDR3 sequence reads: CASSLGGPPNQPQHF. CDR3 nucleotide sequence: TGTGCCAGCAGCTTAGGTGGGCCCCCAAATCAGCCCCAGCATTTT.

In this sample, this clonotype turned up many times. The chain joins TRBV6-1 to TRBJ2-7; D possibly matches TRBD1 or TRBD2 (6 bases each). V lost 9 bases and J 0 bases, leaving 12 bases between the germline ends. The CDR3 is 13 residues long. The germline gives CDR1 MNHNS, CDR2 SASEGT. CDR3 residues: CASQGGLSYEQYF. The CDR3 DNA is TGTGCCAGTCAAGGGGGGCTCTCCTACGAGCAGTACTTC.

This clonotype was detected ten times or more. V and J are TRBV12-3 or TRBV12-4 and TRBJ1-2; no reliable D call. This CDR3 region has 12 residues. V lost 8 bases, J lost 0 bases, and 7 bases lay in between. The CDR3 loop is CASSEANYGYTF. The CDR3 nucleotides read TGTGCCAGCTCGGAAGCTAACTATGGCTACACCTTC.

There are a few counts of this clonotype. The chain uses TRBV9 and TRBJ2-2, with 10 bases fitting TRBD1. This CDR3 region has 15 residues. Losses at the gene ends were 5 bases for V and 4 bases for J; bases not matched to a gene: 5. Germline V lookup: CDR1 SGDLS, CDR2 YYNGEE. CDR3 loop: CASREGQGVTGELFF. The CDR3, as DNA: TGTGCCAGCAGGGAAGGACAGGGGGTCACCGGGGAGCTGTTTTTT.

This clonotype appeared many times. The chain couples TRBV27 to TRBJ1-2; 7 nucleotides match TRBD1. V shed 5 bases, J shed 4 bases, and the junction held 7 bases outside the gene matches. Germline V gene sequence: CDR1 MNHEY, CDR2 SMNVEV (reference sequence). The length of the CDR3 is 14 residues. The CDR3 loop reads CASSGQGGGYGYTF. For the CDR3, the DNA is TGTGCCAGCAGTGGGCAGGGGGGGGGCTATGGCTACACCTTC.

There are many counts of this clonotype. The chain couples TRBV3-1 to TRBJ2-5, with 9 bases fitting TRBD2. The CDR3 has 18 amino acids. Trimming cost V 0 bases and J 2 bases; bases outside gene matches: 10. Germline-derived CDR1 and CDR2 are LGHDT and YNNKEL (reference sequence). The DNA of the CDR3 is TGTGCCAGCAGCCAAGATTGGGGCCCTAGCGGGGCACAAGAGACCCAGTACTTC. Its translation: CASSQDWGPSGAQETQYF.

This clonotype has ten or more counts. This sequence joins TRBV10-3 and TRBJ1-1; D remains unclear. This CDR3 contains 13 residues. V dropped 0 bases and J dropped 4 bases, with 6 bases sitting between them. The germline V gene encodes CDR1 ENHRY and CDR2 SYGVKD. The CDR3 DNA follows: TGTGCCATCAGTGAGTCCGGGCGCACTGAAGCTTTCTTT. Protein product: CAISESGRTEAFF.

This clonotype has a count of ten or more. The genes are TRBV6-5 and TRBJ1-2, with TRBD1 matching 7 bases. J was trimmed by 6 bases and V by 2 bases; bases with no gene match: 12. The length of the CDR3 is 16 residues. Germline CDR1 and CDR2: MNHEY and SVGAGI. In DNA form, the CDR3 reads TGTGCCAGCAGTTACCTTACAAGGACAGGACGACATGGCTACACCTTC. Translated, it gives CASSYLTRTGRHGYTF.